Each of the 17 T cell receptor beta chains below was sequenced from the same sample in a study of shared clonotypes between healthy human individuals. Method: immunoSEQ multiplex PCR; TCRdb's copy keeps in-frame clones and lacks some. The sample has approximately 440,000 clones; 75% to 80% are singletons. Sequencing input: PBMCs. These receptors were obtained from a woman aged 40-49 years in good health. Some clones in this sample may be carry-over from other donors' samples.

Concerning this clone: Its ends do not fully match the called genes, so a read error is possible. The chain joins TRBV5-6 to TRBJ2-5; 8 bases are shared with TRBD2. The CDR3 is 16 amino acids. CDR1 and CDR2 (germline): SGHDT, YYEEEE. In DNA form, the CDR3 reads TGCGCCAGCAGCTTGGAAGGACTAGCAGGGCGGGAGACCCAGCACTTC. Its translation: CASSLEGLAGRETQHF.

The V gene is TRBV30, the J gene TRBJ1-5; TRBD1 matches at 10 bases. There are 14 residues in the CDR3. The germline V gene encodes CDR1 GTSNPN and CDR2 SVGIG (reference sequence). Unmatched junction bases numbered 3, after V lost 4 bases and J lost 3 bases. DNA for the CDR3: TGTGCCTGGACGGGACAGGGGAACAATCAGCCCCAGCATTTT. Protein: CAWTGQGNNQPQHF.

J is TRBJ1-5 and V is TRBV28, with TRBD1 identical over 9 bases. The CDR3 consists of 16 residues. The germline CDR1 and CDR2 sequences are MDHEN and SYDVKM. Germline trimming cut 5 bases from V and 6 bases from J; bases unmatched to any gene: 11. CDR3 region: CASSPPQQGAGQPQHF. The DNA for the CDR3 is TGTGCCAGCAGTCCTCCTCAACAGGGGGCCGGTCAGCCCCAGCATTTT.

This clone was seen a handful of times. V usage is TRBV11-1 and J usage is TRBJ2-1; 10 bases line up with TRBD2. CDR1 SGHAT and CDR2 FQDESV come from the germline V gene (reference sequence). J gave up 7 bases and V 1 base, and 16 bases lay outside the gene matches. This CDR3 is 19 amino acids long. The CDR3 region has the DNA TGTGCCAGCAGCTTAGGTCCAGGGCATTCTAGCGGGAGTAAAAATGAGCAGTTCTTC. Translated: CASSLGPGHSSGSKNEQFF.

The gene calls are TRBV18 and TRBJ2-3; 8 bases map to TRBD1. Trimming at V came to 3 bases and at J to 4 bases, leaving 3 bases not matched to a gene. CDR1 and CDR2 (germline): KGHSH, LQKENI. This CDR3 is 14 amino acids long. The CDR3: CASSPDRVPDTQYF. CDR3 coding DNA: TGTGCCAGCTCACCGGACAGGGTTCCAGATACGCAGTATTTT.

The V gene is TRBV7-9, the J gene TRBJ1-2, with 7 bases lining up with TRBD1. From germline, CDR1 is SEHNR and CDR2 FQNEAQ (reference sequence). V shed 1 base, J shed 6 bases, and the junction held 8 bases outside the gene matches. The length of the CDR3 is 15 residues. The CDR3 is CASSLGPGTADGYTF. In DNA form, the CDR3 reads TGTGCCAGCAGCTTAGGCCCTGGGACAGCGGATGGCTACACCTTC. Drawing the rest from reference TRBV7-9 and TRBJ1-2, the complete variable domain is DTGVSQNPRHKITKRGQNVTFRCDPISEHNRLYWYRQTLGQGPEFLTYFQNEAQLEKSRLLSDRFSAERPKGSFSTLEIQRTEQGDSAMYLCASSLGPGTADGYTFGSGTRLTVV.

Note on this clone: One base separates it from a far larger clone, so it is likely a read error. The V and J genes are TRBV30 and TRBJ2-7, with TRBD2 identical over 9 bases. CDR1 and CDR2 from the germline V gene are GTSNPN and SVGIG (reference sequence). The CDR3 totals 14 residues. J was trimmed by 2 bases and V by 5 bases; bases with no gene match: 7. DNA of the CDR3: TGTGCCTGGCGAAAAGCGGGAGGCCCCTACGAGCAGTACTTC. This sequence encodes CAWRKAGGPYEQYF.

The gene calls are TRBV28 and TRBJ1-6, with no clear D. The V gene's germline CDR1 is MDHEN and CDR2 SYDVKM. The CDR3 spans 14 residues. V was pared by 2 bases and J by 11 bases, with 13 bases between. The DNA for the CDR3 is TGTGCCAGCAGTTTAGCTGATCTCTGGACACCCCTCCACTTT. Translated: CASSLADLWTPLHF.

Note on this clone: Germline and junction disagree at one end, which may indicate a read error. The J gene is TRBJ2-7, the V gene TRBV27, with D possibly TRBD1 on 6 matching bases. Per germline, CDR1 MNHEY and CDR2 SMNVEV (reference sequence). This CDR3 is built from 14 residues. The DNA for the CDR3 is TGTGCCACCAGTGACCCCAGGGGTTCCTACGAGCAGTACTTC. Amino acid sequence: CATSDPRGSYEQYF.

This clone occurred once. The chain has TRBV6-4 and TRBJ2-7; 9 bases map to TRBD2. CDR3 length: 16 amino acids. Unmatched junction bases numbered 8, after V lost 2 bases and J lost 3 bases. CDR1 and CDR2 from the germline V gene are MRHNA and SNTAGT. CDR3 DNA: TGTGCCAGCAGTGACGGCCTGACTAGCGGAGGCTACGAGCAGTACTTC. Translating gives CASSDGLTSGGYEQYF.

The V call is TRBV7-9, the J call TRBJ1-1, with unresolved D. Deletions cut 6 bases from V and 4 bases from J, with 9 bases between. Germline CDR1 and CDR2: SEHNR and FQNEAQ (reference sequence). The CDR3 is made up of 12 amino acids. CDR3 in amino acids: CASRDGGTEAFF. DNA for the CDR3: TGTGCCAGCAGGGACGGAGGCACTGAAGCTTTCTTT.

With respect to this clone: Within the sample, other DNA sequences also encode this same CDR3. This chain uses TRBV18 with TRBJ1-2; TRBD1 matches at 7 bases. J gave up 2 bases and V 4 bases, and 1 base lay outside the gene matches. This CDR3 is 13 amino acids long. CDR1 is KGHSH and CDR2 is LQKENI in the germline V gene. CDR3 coding DNA: TGTGCCAGCTCACGGGGACAGAACTATGGCTACACCTTC. It yields the protein CASSRGQNYGYTF.

Concerning this clone itself: One base away lies a much larger clone, so this may be a sequencing read error. This sequence joins TRBV6-5 and TRBJ2-1, with TRBD1 matching 7 bases. CDR3 length: 13 residues. Germline CDR1 and CDR2: MNHEY and SVGAGI. The CDR3 DNA is TGTGCCAGCAGCCCTAGACAGGGCCATGAGCGGTTCTTC. Translated: CASSPRQGHERFF.

V gene TRBV10-3 combines with J gene TRBJ1-1, with no clear D. CDR3 size: 16 residues. CDR1 and CDR2 from the germline V gene are ENHRY and SYGVKD. Trimming stripped 3 bases from V and 4 bases from J, with 18 bases between. CDR3 nucleotide sequence: TGTGCCATCAGTGATTTCCTTCGGGTGCGCGCCACTGAAGCTTTCTTT. Encoded protein: CAISDFLRVRATEAFF.

The V and J genes are TRBV10-2 and TRBJ1-2; D uncertain. CDR1 WSHSY and CDR2 SAAADI come from the germline V gene. The CDR3 runs 11 residues. The germline V and J ends were trimmed by 4 bases and 4 bases, with 4 bases remaining between them. The CDR3 DNA reads as TGCGCCAGCAGTGCCGGCTATGGCTACACCTTC. Protein sequence: CASSAGYGYTF.

With regard to this clone: In the same sample, other DNA sequences code for this CDR3. The CDR3 DNA follows: TGTGCCACCAGCAGAGGTGGTGACTCCTACGAGCAGTACTTC. Amino acids: CATSRGGDSYEQYF. The rearrangement joins TRBV15 to TRBJ2-7; the D is unclear. CDR3 length equals 14 residues. From germline, CDR1 is LNHNV and CDR2 YYDKDF (reference sequence). Trimming pared 1 base from V and 0 bases from J, leaving 7 bases between.

Note on this clone: A much larger clone differs by one base, so this may be a read error. The sample has other DNA sequences that encode this CDR3 too. In DNA form, the CDR3 reads TGTGCCATCAGTGAGTCCAGGGGAAGTGTTTCTGAAGCTTTCTTT. Its translation is CAISESRGSVSEAFF. This chain connects TRBV10-3 to TRBJ1-1; tentative D call: TRBD1 (6 bases). V gave up 0 bases and J gave up 6 bases, with 14 bases separating them. CDR1 is ENHRY and CDR2 is SYGVKD in the germline V gene. The CDR3 contains 15 residues.